This T cell receptor (beta chain) emerged from a study of blood T cell repertoires in COVID-19. The V end lost 0 bases, the J end lost 4 bases, and 10 bases lay between the germline ends. Germline lookup yields CDR1 SGDLS and CDR2 YYNGEE. The CDR3 spans 14 residues. The authors' processing: Nucleated cell counts were estimated from reference gene primer amplification. Sequencing was performed with immunoSEQ multiplex PCR; in TCRdb, only in-frame clones are kept and a portion is missing. That table gives V, J and clone size, and the DNA gave D and trimming. This table has under 550,000 clones, around 90% appearing once. Seattle-derived patients entered the study during active infection and were followed longitudinally.

The rearrangement joins TRBV9 to TRBJ2-5; no reliable D call. The sequence was obtained from a man younger than 35 with COVID-19, enrolled during active disease. Sequencing input: peripheral blood. CDR3: CASSVVPERETQYF. As DNA, the CDR3 is TGTGCCAGCAGCGTAGTGCCGGAGAGAGAGACCCAGTACTTC.